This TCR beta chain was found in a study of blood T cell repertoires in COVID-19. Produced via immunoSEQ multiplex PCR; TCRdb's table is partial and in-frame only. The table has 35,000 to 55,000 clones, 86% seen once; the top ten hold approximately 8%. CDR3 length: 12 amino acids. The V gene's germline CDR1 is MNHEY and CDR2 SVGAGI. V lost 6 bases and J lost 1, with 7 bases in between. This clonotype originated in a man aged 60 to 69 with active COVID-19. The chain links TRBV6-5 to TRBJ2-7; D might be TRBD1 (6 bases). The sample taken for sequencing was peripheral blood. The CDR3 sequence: CASSDRSYEQYF. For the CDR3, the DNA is TGTGCCAGCAGCGACAGGTCCTACGAGCAGTACTTC.